Listed here are 8 T cell receptor beta chains from one sample, sequenced in a study of T cells after yellow fever vaccination. TCRdb used MiXCR to reprocess the 5' RACE reads, holding one entry per CDR3 protein. The data hold about 260,000 distinct CDR3 sequences, with roughly 13% observed a single time. Sample: CD4+ T cells sorted from PBMCs, taken 45 days after the yellow fever booster vaccination. Every receptor here comes from a man aged 30 to 45 who received the YFV17D yellow fever vaccine.

The CDR3 DNA follows: TGTGCCAGCAGCTTAGGGCAACTAAGGGGCTACACCTTC. This encodes CASSLGQLRGYTF. The rearrangement joins TRBV7-2 to TRBJ1-2; D gene unclear. Germline CDR1 reads SGHTA; CDR2 reads FQGNSA. V was trimmed by 1 base and J by 8 bases, leaving 11 bases between them. The CDR3 covers 13 residues.

This clonotype was observed a handful of times. The chain uses TRBV4-3 and TRBJ2-7; D is undetermined. The CDR3 covers 13 residues. V was cut by 4 bases and J by 1 base, with 8 bases left in between. Germline loops: CDR1 LGHNA, CDR2 YSLEER. CDR3 protein: CASSPRLSYEQYF. In DNA form, the CDR3 reads TGCGCCAGCAGCCCGCGGCTGTCCTACGAGCAGTACTTC.

The rearrangement joins TRBV5-1 to TRBJ2-2, with D possibly being TRBD1 (6 bases). Germline assignment: CDR1 SGHRS and CDR2 YFSETQ. The CDR3 consists of 16 residues. The V gene lost 4 bases and the J gene lost 5 bases, with 18 bases spanning the gap. The CDR3 loop is CASSTQPGQRTGELFF. CDR3 bases: TGCGCCAGCAGCACGCAGCCGGGACAAAGAACCGGGGAGCTGTTTTTT.

This clonotype appeared a few times. The V gene is TRBV12-3 or TRBV12-4, the J gene TRBJ2-7; perhaps TRBD1 as D (5 bases). This CDR3 contains 15 residues. V was cut by 0 bases and J by 2 bases, with 11 bases left in between. CDR3 bases: TGTGCCAGCAGTTTAGCGGTCAGGGCAGCCTACGAGCAGTACTTC. It specifies CASSLAVRAAYEQYF.

The rearrangement joins TRBV5-1 to TRBJ2-3; 8 bases are shared with TRBD2. The CDR3 totals 13 residues. Germline CDR1 SGHRS, CDR2 YFSETQ. V shed 3 bases, J shed 5 bases, and the junction held 2 bases outside the gene matches. The CDR3 is CASSSLAGDTQYF. CDR3 DNA sequence: TGCGCCAGCAGCTCGCTAGCGGGAGATACGCAGTATTTT.

About this clonotype itself: No conserved phenylalanine or tryptophan ends this CDR3, so it is likely a read error. The chain is built from TRBV6-2 or TRBV6-3 and TRBJ2-7, with D unclear. The CDR3 has 14 amino acids. V lost 6 bases and J 5 bases, leaving 17 bases between the germline ends. Germline V CDR1 and CDR2: MNHEY, SVGEGT. The CDR3 nucleotides are TGTGCCAGCAGCCCTATCCTCTATGGCAACGAGCAGTACTTA. Protein sequence: CASSPILYGNEQYL.

This clonotype was seen a few times. The chain couples TRBV5-5 to TRBJ2-5; D gene ambiguous. The ends were cut back, 4 bases at V and 4 bases at J, with 17 bases in the middle. The germline V gene encodes CDR1 SGHKS and CDR2 YYEKEE (reference sequence). There are 15 residues in the CDR3. CDR3 DNA: TGTGCCAGCAGCCGTATCGACTCCTCCCGAGAGACCCAGTACTTC. It encodes CASSRIDSSRETQYF. Variable domain in full (rest from reference TRBV5-5 and TRBJ2-5): DAGVTQSPTHLIKTRGQQVTLRCSPISGHKSVSWYQQVLGQGPQFIFQYYEKEERGRGNFPDRFSARQFPNYSSELNVNALLLGDSALYLCASSRIDSSRETQYFGPGTRLLVL.

The chain combines TRBV7-2 with TRBJ1-6, with unresolved D. CDR3 length equals 16 residues. Trimming left V 5 bases short and J 7 bases short, with 18 bases between. The germline V gene has CDR1 SGHTA and CDR2 FQGNSA. The CDR3 is CASSLDGPTINSPLHF. In DNA, the CDR3 is TGTGCCAGCAGCCTCGACGGACCGACTATAAATTCACCCCTCCACTTT. Looking up the rest from reference TRBV7-2 and TRBJ1-6 gives the full variable domain: GAGVSQSPSNKVTEKGKDVELRCDPISGHTALYWYRQSLGQGLEFLIYFQGNSAPDKSGLPSDRFSAERTGGSVSTLTIQRTQQEDSAVYLCASSLDGPTINSPLHFGNGTRLTVT.